Listed here are 31 T cell receptor beta chains from one sample, sequenced in a study of control samples from healthy donors and cancer patients. Data came from immunoSEQ multiplex PCR; TCRdb stores just in-frame clones and leaves some out. The table has under 450,000 clones, 75% to 95% seen once. The specimen was PBMCs. The origin of the receptors is a man between 40 and 49 years old with head and neck cancer.

The V call is TRBV5-6, the J call TRBJ1-5; TRBD1 might be the D (6 bases). Trimming removed 4 bases at V and 5 bases at J, with 16 bases between. Germline V gene sequence: CDR1 SGHDT, CDR2 YYEEEE. This CDR3 has 15 residues. The CDR3 sequence is CASSGLRDTDQPQHF. The CDR3 bases are TGTGCCAGCAGCGGCTTGAGGGACACCGATCAGCCCCAGCATTTT.

J is TRBJ2-3 and V is TRBV7-2; 11 nucleotides agree with TRBD2. The CDR3 has 16 residues. Looked up from germline, CDR1 is SGHTA and CDR2 is FQGNSA. V dropped 5 bases and J dropped 5; count of bases not matched to a gene: 9. The CDR3 protein is CASSRRLAGSGDTQYF. In nucleotides, the CDR3 is TGTGCCAGCAGCAGGAGACTAGCGGGATCGGGAGATACGCAGTATTTT. The full variable domain, rest sourced from reference TRBV7-2 and TRBJ2-3, is GAGVSQSPSNKVTEKGKDVELRCDPISGHTALYWYRQSLGQGLEFLIYFQGNSAPDKSGLPSDRFSAERTGGSVSTLTIQRTQQEDSAVYLCASSRRLAGSGDTQYFGPGTRLTVL.

The chain joins TRBV5-1 to TRBJ2-1, with D tentatively TRBD1 (5 bases). V was trimmed by 0 bases and J by 0 bases, leaving 19 bases between them. The germline gives CDR1 SGHRS, CDR2 YFSETQ. The length of the CDR3 is 19 residues. CDR3 in amino acids: CASSLAPSRTGSSYNEQFF. In nucleotides, the CDR3 is TGCGCCAGCAGCTTGGCCCCCAGCCGCACAGGAAGCTCCTACAATGAGCAGTTCTTC. The entire variable domain, with the rest obtained from reference TRBV5-1 and TRBJ2-1, is as follows: KAGVTQTPRYLIKTRGQQVTLSCSPISGHRSVSWYQQTPGQGLQFLFEYFSETQRNKGNFPGRFSGRQFSNSRSEMNVSTLELGDSALYLCASSLAPSRTGSSYNEQFFGPGTRLTVL.

This clone was recorded once. The CDR3 spells CASSPLGAHSYNEQFF. In DNA form, the CDR3 reads TGTGCCAGCAGTCCCTTAGGGGCCCACTCCTACAATGAGCAGTTCTTC. The rearrangement uses TRBV6-2 or TRBV6-3 and TRBJ2-1; possible D gene TRBD1, 5 bases. CDR1 is MNHEY, CDR2 SVGEGT, per germline. Between the trimmed V and J ends, which lost 5 bases and 0 bases, there was a span of 14 bases. This CDR3 spans 16 amino acids.

The chain employs TRBV7-3 and TRBJ1-6; tentative D call: TRBD1 (5 bases). This CDR3 spans 14 amino acids. Trimming left V 3 bases short and J 5 bases short, with 8 bases between. Germline V lookup: CDR1 SGHTA, CDR2 FQGTGA. The chain's CDR3 is CASSFSRDNSPLHF. The DNA for the CDR3 is TGTGCCAGCAGCTTTTCCAGGGATAATTCACCCCTCCACTTT.

For the CDR3, the DNA is TGTGCCAGTGGGCTGCCCGACGGCAAGCAGTACTTC. Its translation: CASGLPDGKQYF. V gene TRBV28 combines with J gene TRBJ2-7; D remains ambiguous. Deletions cut 9 bases from V and 8 bases from J, with 17 bases between. Germline V gene sequence: CDR1 MDHEN, CDR2 SYDVKM. The CDR3 consists of 12 residues.

As to this clone: Other DNA sequences in the same sample also yield this CDR3. The genes are TRBV30 and TRBJ2-5; D ambiguous. Trimming removed 4 bases from V and 4 bases from J, with 4 bases in between. From germline, CDR1 is GTSNPN and CDR2 SVGIG (reference sequence). There are 10 residues in the CDR3. The CDR3 sequence is CAWKGETQYF. CDR3 nucleotide sequence: TGTGCCTGGAAAGGAGAGACCCAGTACTTC.

The chain uses TRBV7-2 and TRBJ2-5; possibly TRBD2 for D (6 bases). The germline V and J ends were trimmed by 5 bases and 3 bases, with 19 bases remaining between them. Germline CDR1 and CDR2: SGHTA and FQGNSA. The CDR3 extends over 16 amino acids. The CDR3 sequence is CASSPRAGLPKETQYF. Here the CDR3 DNA reads TGTGCCAGCAGCCCCAGAGCAGGACTACCGAAAGAGACCCAGTACTTC.

Comment on this clone: No DNA is shown, since the ends of the CDR3 on it are uncertain; the CDR3 is the one TCRdb lists. The chain carries TRBV28 and TRBJ2-5; the tabulated D call, TRBD2, remains unverified against the DNA. CDR1 is MDHEN and CDR2 is SYDVKM in the germline V gene. The CDR3 contains 18 residues when both ends are counted. The CDR3 sequence: CASSFGAGRAGYFETQYF.

The DNA of the CDR3 is TGTGCCACCAGCAGAGATACGGATACGCAGTATTTT. Its translation is CATSRDTDTQYF. The chain uses TRBV15 and TRBJ2-3; D ambiguous. Germline V gene lookup returns CDR1 LNHNV and CDR2 YYDKDF (reference sequence). With 0 bases removed from V and 6 bases from J, the gap between germline ends came to 4 bases. The CDR3 has 12 residues.

The chain carries TRBV3-1 (or the pseudogene TRBV3-2) and TRBJ1-3; maybe TRBD1 (5 bases). V lost 4 bases to trimming and J lost 4 bases, with 14 bases between them. The germline V gene has CDR1 LGHDT and CDR2 YNNKEL (reference sequence). The CDR3 sequence is 15 residues long. The CDR3 sequence is CASSPYAGFGNTIYF. The CDR3 region has the DNA TGTGCCAGCAGCCCGTACGCAGGGTTCGGAAACACCATATATTTT.

The V call is TRBV19, the J call TRBJ1-5, with 9 bases fitting TRBD1. CDR1 LNHDA and CDR2 SQIVND come from the germline V gene (reference sequence). The V and J ends lost 3 bases and 5 bases, in that order; junction bases with no gene match: 2. This CDR3 has 14 amino acids. This chain's CDR3 is CASSIGQGYQPQHF. The DNA for the CDR3 is TGTGCCAGTAGTATTGGACAGGGGTATCAGCCCCAGCATTTT.

V and J are TRBV3-1 (or the pseudogene TRBV3-2) and TRBJ2-7; maybe TRBD2 (6 bases). CDR1 is LGHDT and CDR2 is YNNKEL in the germline V gene (reference sequence). Trimming took 5 bases from V and 6 from J, leaving 14 bases between them. This CDR3 has 13 amino acids. The CDR3 sequence: CASSGGAPAEQYF. The CDR3 DNA is TGTGCCAGCAGCGGCGGGGCGCCGGCCGAGCAGTACTTC.

The chain couples TRBV4-1 to TRBJ2-7; D is possibly TRBD2 (5 bases). V lost 3 bases, J lost 0 bases, and 15 bases lay in between. The CDR3 contains 16 residues. Germline CDR1 is MGHRA and CDR2 is YSYEKL. The DNA for the CDR3 is TGCGCCAGCAGCCAGGACTTGGTGAGCGGCTCCTACGAGCAGTACTTC. It translates to CASSQDLVSGSYEQYF.

V usage is TRBV7-8 and J usage is TRBJ1-5; 8 bases are a match to TRBD1. Looked up from germline, CDR1 is SGHVS and CDR2 is FQNEAQ. The length of the CDR3 is 13 residues. The V gene end was trimmed by 5 bases and the J gene end by 4 bases; junction bases not matched to a gene: 1. The CDR3 region is CASSGQGNQPQHF. CDR3 nucleotide sequence: TGTGCCAGCAGCGGACAGGGTAATCAGCCCCAGCATTTT. Drawing the rest from reference TRBV7-8 and TRBJ1-5, the complete variable domain is GAGVSQSPRYKVAKRGQDVALRCDPISGHVSLFWYQQALGQGPEFLTYFQNEAQLDKSGLPSDRFFAERPEGSVSTLKIQRTQQEDSAVYLCASSGQGNQPQHFGDGTRLSIL.

The chain combines TRBV7-3 with TRBJ2-1; 8 nucleotides line up with TRBD2. CDR1 SGHTA and CDR2 FQGTGA come from the germline V gene. The CDR3 contains 17 residues. V was pared by 5 bases and J by 3 bases, with 12 bases of the junction left unmatched. The chain's CDR3 is CASSRRRTGGGYNEQFF. CDR3 DNA sequence: TGTGCCAGCAGCCGCCGACGCACCGGGGGGGGCTACAATGAGCAGTTCTTC.

V usage is TRBV6-5 and J usage is TRBJ2-4, with D possibly called TRBD1 or TRBD2 (5 bases each). V lost 2 bases to trimming and J lost 6 bases, with 11 bases between them. The germline gives CDR1 MNHEY, CDR2 SVGAGI. CDR3 length: 14 residues. CDR3 protein: CASSYGASGNIQYF. DNA of the CDR3: TGTGCCAGCAGTTACGGGGCCAGCGGAAACATTCAGTACTTC.

This chain joins TRBV7-9 and TRBJ2-5, with TRBD2 matching over 15 bases. Trimming took 5 bases from V and 4 from J; bases not matched to a gene: 2. This CDR3 has 15 amino acids. Germline V lookup: CDR1 SEHNR, CDR2 FQNEAQ (reference sequence). CDR3 in amino acids: CASSPGLAGGETQYF. The CDR3 nucleotides read TGTGCCAGCAGCCCGGGACTAGCGGGGGGAGAGACCCAGTACTTC.

The chain has TRBV27 and TRBJ2-3; 10 bases line up with TRBD2. From germline, CDR1 is MNHEY and CDR2 SMNVEV (reference sequence). The V segment lost 5 bases and the J segment 2 bases; nucleotides outside the gene matches: 19. The CDR3 spans 20 residues. CDR3 amino acids: CASSPQRSLAGVGPTDTQYF. CDR3 coding DNA: TGTGCCAGCAGTCCCCAGCGTAGTCTAGCGGGAGTGGGTCCCACAGATACGCAGTATTTT.

The CDR3 DNA sequence: TGTGCCAGCAGTTTACGGGGAGGTGAAGCTTTCTTT. Its protein product is CASSLRGGEAFF. The chain is built from TRBV27 and TRBJ1-1; D is unclear. This CDR3 has 12 residues. Germline assignment: CDR1 MNHEY and CDR2 SMNVEV (reference sequence). Trimming cost V 2 bases and J 7 bases, with 8 bases left between them.

This chain joins TRBV6-5 and TRBJ2-1; D possibly uses TRBD1 or TRBD2 (6 bases each). Trimming removed 9 bases at V and 8 bases at J, with 17 bases between. The length of the CDR3 is 13 residues. CDR1 MNHEY and CDR2 SVGAGI come from the germline V gene. The CDR3 DNA sequence: TGTGCCAGTACCACTAGCCGGGGGCATGAGCAGTTCTTC. Its protein product is CASTTSRGHEQFF.

This clone was seen just once. The chain uses TRBV29-1 and TRBJ2-5; a possible D gene is TRBD1 (6 bases). The CDR3 covers 13 residues. Trimming removed 7 bases at V and 0 bases at J, with 12 bases between. Germline assignment: CDR1 SQVTM and CDR2 ANQGSEA. CDR3 DNA sequence: TGCAGCGCCACGGGACAAAACCAAGAGACCCAGTACTTC. Protein: CSATGQNQETQYF.

The chain is built from TRBV7-9 and TRBJ1-1; D call uncertain. Germline V CDR1 and CDR2: SEHNR, FQNEAQ (reference sequence). This CDR3 spans 8 amino acids. The CDR3: CATGEAFF. The CDR3 DNA follows: TGTGCTACCGGGGAAGCTTTCTTT.

V gene TRBV9 combines with J gene TRBJ2-7, with 11 positions matching TRBD2. CDR1 is SGDLS, CDR2 YYNGEE, per germline. CDR3 length: 14 residues. V was clipped by 4 bases and J by 0 bases; unmatched bases: 0. CDR3 sequence (DNA): TGTGCCAGCAGCCTAGCGGGAGGCTCCTACGAGCAGTACTTC. Amino acid sequence: CASSLAGGSYEQYF.

The rearrangement joins TRBV5-6 to TRBJ2-2; D gene uncertain. Trimming cost V 0 bases and J 6 bases, with 6 bases left between them. This CDR3 contains 13 residues. Germline-derived CDR1 and CDR2 are SGHDT and YYEEEE. CDR3 nucleotides: TGTGCCAGCAGCTTGGCGGGCCCCGGGGAGCTGTTTTTT. Protein sequence: CASSLAGPGELFF.

This chain joins TRBV2 and TRBJ1-5, with D possibly TRBD1 on 5 matching bases. Germline V gene sequence: CDR1 SNHLY, CDR2 FYNNEI. CDR3 length equals 15 residues. V lost 2 bases to trimming and J lost 5 bases, with 13 bases between them. CDR3 sequence: CASSETAGRDQPQHF. In DNA form, the CDR3 reads TGTGCCAGCAGTGAAACGGCAGGGCGGGATCAGCCCCAGCATTTT.

This clone was seen once. This chain links TRBV28 with TRBJ2-1; 11 positions agree with TRBD1. Germline V CDR1 and CDR2: MDHEN, SYDVKM. J lost 4 bases, V lost 5 bases, and 7 bases had no gene match. The CDR3 has 16 amino acids. The CDR3: CASSGPGQGVYNEQFF. The CDR3 coding sequence is TGTGCCAGCAGTGGACCGGGACAGGGGGTATACAATGAGCAGTTCTTC.

This clone turned up a few times. The chain links TRBV13 to TRBJ2-7, with 9 bases lining up with TRBD2. V gave up 5 bases and J gave up 7 bases; unmatched junction bases: 15. The CDR3 totals 16 residues. Germline V gene sequence: CDR1 PRHDT, CDR2 FYEKMQ (reference sequence). CDR3 protein: CASSTLLAGVPGEQYF. In nucleotides, the CDR3 is TGTGCCAGCAGCACTCTCTTAGCGGGGGTGCCTGGGGAGCAGTACTTC.

The rearrangement links TRBV10-3 to TRBJ1-5; tentatively, D is TRBD1 (6 bases). Germline V CDR1 and CDR2: ENHRY, SYGVKD. The V and J ends lost 6 bases and 3 bases respectively, with 12 bases between them. The CDR3 loop spans 14 amino acids. CDR3 nucleotide sequence: TGTGCCATCAGCCCGGACAGAAACAATCAGCCCCAGCATTTT. This codes for CAISPDRNNQPQHF.

The V and J genes are TRBV3-1 (or the pseudogene TRBV3-2) and TRBJ1-4; 9 bases line up with TRBD1. This CDR3 contains 16 residues. Trimming took 2 bases from V and 8 from J; bases not matched to a gene: 9. The germline V gene encodes CDR1 LGHDT and CDR2 YNNKEL (reference sequence). CDR3 coding DNA: TGTGCCAGCAGCCAATTCTTACAGGGGGCAGGAGAAAAACTGTTTTTT. The encoded protein is CASSQFLQGAGEKLFF.

The V call is TRBV28, the J call TRBJ1-1; 8 bases map to TRBD1. The CDR3 has 12 residues. CDR1 is MDHEN and CDR2 is SYDVKM in the germline V gene. Trimming at V came to 6 bases and at J to 11 bases, leaving 8 bases not matched to a gene. The CDR3 is CASSRDRGGAFF. The DNA of the CDR3 is TGTGCCAGCAGCCGCGACAGGGGTGGGGCTTTCTTT.